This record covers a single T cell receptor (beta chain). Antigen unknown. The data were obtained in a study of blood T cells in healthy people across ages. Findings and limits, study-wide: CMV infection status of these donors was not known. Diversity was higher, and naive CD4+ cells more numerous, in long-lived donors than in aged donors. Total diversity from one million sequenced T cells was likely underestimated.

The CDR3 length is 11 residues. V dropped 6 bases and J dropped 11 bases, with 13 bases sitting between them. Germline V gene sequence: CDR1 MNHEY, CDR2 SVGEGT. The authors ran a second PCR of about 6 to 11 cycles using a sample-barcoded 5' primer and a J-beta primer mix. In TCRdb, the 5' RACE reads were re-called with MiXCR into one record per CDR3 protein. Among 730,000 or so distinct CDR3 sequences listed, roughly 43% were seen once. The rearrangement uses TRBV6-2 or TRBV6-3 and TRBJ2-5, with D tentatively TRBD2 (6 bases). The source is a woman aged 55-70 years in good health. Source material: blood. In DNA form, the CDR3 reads TGTGCCAGCAGGGCCAGGGAGGAGCAGTACTTC. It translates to CASRAREEQYF.